This entry lists 4 T cell receptor beta chains sequenced from one sample in a study of memory CD4+ T cells and cytomegalovirus serostatus. Sequenced by immunoSEQ multiplex PCR; TCRdb stores in-frame clones only, minus some. The sample lists roughly 54,000 clones, 70% to 80% occurring once. The sort gate was single viable CD3+CD4+CD8-CD45RO+ cells for memory CD4+ T cells. The specimen was memory CD4+ T cells from blood. Source of these receptors: an adult in good health and CMV-seronegative.

The chain combines TRBV14 with TRBJ2-3; tentative D call: TRBD1 (7 bases). CDR1 and CDR2 (germline): SGHDN, FVKESK. V lost 1 base and J 0 bases, leaving 20 bases between the germline ends. There are 19 residues in the CDR3. The CDR3 nucleotides read TGTGCCAGCAGCCAAGCTGGCTTCCAGGGGGGCATAAGCACAGATACGCAGTATTTT. Amino acids: CASSQAGFQGGISTDTQYF.

The chain links TRBV10-2 to TRBJ2-3, with TRBD2 identical over 8 bases. CDR1 is WSHSY, CDR2 SAAADI, per germline. The CDR3 consists of 14 residues. Trimming at V came to 4 bases and at J to 2 bases, leaving 2 bases not matched to a gene. CDR3 sequence: CASSVREATDTQYF. The CDR3, as DNA: TGCGCCAGCAGTGTGCGGGAGGCCACAGATACGCAGTATTTT.

The chain couples TRBV7-9 to TRBJ1-2; TRBD1 agrees at 9 bases. Germline V gives CDR1 SEHNR, CDR2 FQNEAQ (reference sequence). This CDR3 is built from 13 residues. V was clipped by 5 bases and J by 8 bases; unmatched bases: 6. For the CDR3, the DNA is TGTGCCAGCAGCCTACAGGGGGCGGAGGGCTACACCTTC. This codes for CASSLQGAEGYTF.

The V gene is TRBV9, the J gene TRBJ1-2; no firm D call. Trimming stripped 4 bases from V and 4 bases from J, with 11 bases between. CDR3 size: 13 residues. The V gene's germline CDR1 is SGDLS and CDR2 YYNGEE. Here the CDR3 reads CASSPAPAYGYTF. CDR3 sequence (DNA): TGTGCCAGCAGCCCAGCCCCTGCCTATGGCTACACCTTC. The full variable domain, its missing parts supplied by reference TRBV9 and TRBJ1-2, is DSGVTQTPKHLITATGQRVTLRCSPRSGDLSVYWYQQSLDQGLQFLIQYYNGEERAKGNILERFSAQQFPDLHSELNLSSLELGDSALYFCASSPAPAYGYTFGSGTRLTVV.